This TCR beta chain was sequenced for a study of blood T cells in healthy people across ages (dated by TCRdb to about 2015). For the study in its entirety: In model experiments, roughly one uniquely barcoded TCR beta cDNA molecule per two T cells was captured by template switching. The study analyzed two additional independent replicas of 1 million unique cDNA reads from the same blood draw for two donors, one aged 18 to 29 and one aged 80 or older. The study measured age-related changes in TCR beta repertoire diversity using deep sequencing normalized with unique cDNA molecular identifiers. Donors were grouped into four age groups: young (average roughly 15 years), middle-aged (39), aged (around 56) and long-lived (approximately 81). The paper's findings and limits, for the study overall: Conclusive comparison of naive and antigen-experienced compartments was prevented by the profiling of bulk unsorted PBMCs. Compared with the aged group, the long-lived group had more naive CD4+ T cells, fewer expanded clones and increased TCR diversity, a pattern suggesting age selection. Observed TCR beta diversity per million T cells fell roughly linearly with age, and a significant reduction was already apparent by age about 38. A strong correlation was found between observed TCR beta diversity and the percentage of naive T cells measured by flow cytometry. Estimates of total diversity based on one million sequenced T cells were considered lower bounds and underestimates. Because the CMV infection status of the donors was unknown, age-related changes in expanded clonotypes may potentially have been confounded.

The donors were roughly 39 Caucasian individuals from Russia, aged roughly 6 to 95 years, who were systemically healthy. Each donor gave 8 to 10 milliliters of peripheral blood, drawn into EDTA-treated Vacutainer tubes. Ficoll-Paque density-gradient centrifugation was used to isolate PBMCs, with at least 7 million obtained per sample. Trizol reagent was used to extract total RNA from the PBMCs, yielding at least 5 micrograms per sample. For every donor, flow cytometry on a PBMC aliquot measured the percentage of naive CD45RAhigh/CD27high T cells. From cysteine to phenylalanine, the CDR3 is 14 amino acids long. CDR3 DNA only is kept here, 42 bases in frame from base 1. In the germline V gene, CDR1 corresponds to MDHEN and CDR2 to SYDVKM. V lost 5 bases and J lost 6 bases; the stretch between them is 17 bases long. Worth noting for this clonotype: There is no known antigen for this receptor. There are no base qualities to consult, and no much larger clone falls within one base.

Libraries were made using 5' RACE. TCRdb records Illumina HiSeq 2500 as the sequencer. A second roughly 7 to 12 cycle PCR used a sample-barcoded 5' primer and a J-beta primer mix. A unique molecular identifier was introduced onto each TCR beta cDNA molecule by a template-switch 5' adaptor carrying 12 random nucleotides. Each sample yielded at least 2.5 million CDR3-containing paired-end reads. First-strand cDNA synthesis was performed from all RNA using the Mint cDNA synthesis kit, with priming by a TRBC-specific oligonucleotide. Following uracil-DNA glycosylase treatment, all cDNA underwent a first 18-cycle PCR with the universal primers M1SS and BC2_uni_R. From the authors' description of their analysis: For normalization, 1 million high-quality reads were randomly selected from each sample, with every read carrying a distinct molecular identifier. Reads with shared molecular identifiers were discarded instead of being binned into consensus sequences. MiTCR, run with a Q25 quality threshold and the strictest error-elimination algorithm, handled CDR3 identification, clonotype clustering and error correction. Lower-bound total TCR beta diversity was estimated with a nonparametric unseen species model using Euler transformation. TCRdb handled the public reads itself, with Q25 trimming in fastp and clone calling in MiXCR, and kept productive beta chains. Rows with a matching CDR3 protein are joined into one entry that keeps the most common DNA and genes. The V and J calls were determined by TCRdb, not by the authors. Counted in this sample were about 800,000 distinct CDR3 sequences; just under 25% of them appeared once. Together, the top ten hold around 3.6% of the sample.

The sample was also reused in another study, on T cells of mothers and their children. The second publication reports: Nine systemically healthy Caucasian individuals, comprising three mothers and their six children, were included as donors. cDNA synthesis used all of the extracted RNA, with approximately 1.4 ug of RNA in each 15 ul reaction. In the second PCR, the M1S primer added sample barcodes and 2-4 random nucleotides. Each mother yielded over 9 million TCR beta CDR3 reads and each child 2.5 million to 3 million reads. In both related and unrelated pairs, thymic selection shapes the output of TCR recombination in a similar way, with inherited differences having only a minor effect. Normalized repertoire overlap in related mother-child pairs was always slightly higher than in unrelated mother-child pairs, but the difference was never significant. No persistent microchimeric T cell clones were detected, at a sensitivity of about 100 clones per million clonotypes. In the study, deep NGS was used to compare the TCR beta repertoires of mothers and children, and features distinguishing related mother-child pairs from unrelated individuals were sought. The mean age was roughly 36 +/- 4 years for the mothers and approximately 11 +/- 4 years for the children. After adapter ligation with NEBNext reagents, the libraries were sequenced on Illumina HiSeq 2000 with 100+100 nt paired-end reads. To prevent cross-contamination, the mother and child libraries were prepared one month apart and sequenced in separate runs. Between roughly 500,000 and 2,000,000 distinct TCR beta clonotypes were identified per donor. Naive TCR beta clonotypes were estimated from low-frequency clonotypes matched to each donor's FACS-determined naive share, without sorting.

This chain joins TRBV28 to TRBJ2-7; a weak D assignment points to TRBD1 (5 bases agree). Sequences were obtained from blood. This sequence originates from a boy under 18 in good health. The bases read TGTGCCAGCAGTCCGTTTGTTAGGGGTGGCGAGCAGTACTTC. Its protein reads: CASSPFVRGGEQYF.